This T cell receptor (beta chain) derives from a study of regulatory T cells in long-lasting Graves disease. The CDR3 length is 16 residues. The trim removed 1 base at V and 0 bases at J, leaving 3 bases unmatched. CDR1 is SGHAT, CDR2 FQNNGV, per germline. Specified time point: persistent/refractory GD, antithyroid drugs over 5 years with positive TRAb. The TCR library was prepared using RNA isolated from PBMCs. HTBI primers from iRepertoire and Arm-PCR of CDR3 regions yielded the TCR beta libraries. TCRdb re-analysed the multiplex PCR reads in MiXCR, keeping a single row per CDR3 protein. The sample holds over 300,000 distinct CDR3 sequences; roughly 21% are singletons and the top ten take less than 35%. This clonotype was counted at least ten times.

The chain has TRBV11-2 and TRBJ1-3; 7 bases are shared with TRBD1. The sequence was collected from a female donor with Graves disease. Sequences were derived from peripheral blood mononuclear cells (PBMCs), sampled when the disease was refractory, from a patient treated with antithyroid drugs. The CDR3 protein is CASSLGDRVSGNTIYF. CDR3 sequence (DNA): TGTGCCAGCAGCTTAGGGGACAGAGTCTCTGGAAACACCATATATTTT.